The rows below give T cell receptor beta chains drawn from one sample of a study of CD8 T cells in ankylosing spondylitis. TCRdb fed the 5' RACE reads into MiXCR, producing one record per CDR3 protein. The repertoire holds some 270,000 distinct CDR3 sequences, with roughly a third as singletons. Sample: blood, either unsorted or a sorted T cell fraction (not recorded which). The receptors were sampled from a male donor with ankylosing spondylitis or in good health (not recorded which). Both conserved end residues are part of each CDR3. A D gene is named only where the DNA matches it firmly. Rows may omit the clone size; those that give it use once, few, many or a size class.

DNA	CDR3	V	size	J	D
TGTGCCAGCAGCTCCACGACAGGGGCTGGAACTGAAGCTTTCTTT	CASSSTTGAGTEAFF	TRBV7-3	-	TRBJ1-1	TRBD1
TGTGCCAGCTTGCCAGCGGGGGGAGCAGATACGCAGTATTTT	CASLPAGGADTQYF	TRBV6-1	-	TRBJ2-3	TRBD2
TGTGCCAGCAGTGAGGGCGGGGGGAACACAGATACGCAGTATTTT	CASSEGGGNTDTQYF	TRBV6-4	few	TRBJ2-3	TRBD2
TGCAGTGCTACGTCAGGGACTACCCAAGAGACCCAGTACTTC	CSATSGTTQETQYF	TRBV20-1	many	TRBJ2-5	TRBD2
TGTGCCACCAGTGAAGGACAGGGATCCTACGAGCAGTACTTC	CATSEGQGSYEQYF	TRBV24-1	few	TRBJ2-7	TRBD1
TGCGCCAGCAGTAGCACCAGATTCGGCGAGCAGTACTTC	CASSSTRFGEQYF	TRBV10-1	-	TRBJ2-7	-
TGTGCCAGCAGTTACTCGTTAAAACTAGCGGGTACCAATGAGCAGTTCTTC	CASSYSLKLAGTNEQFF	TRBV6-5	-	TRBJ2-1	TRBD2
TGTGCCAGCAGCCAAGGGTCGGGGGCACCCTACAATGAGCAGTTCTTC	CASSQGSGAPYNEQFF	TRBV11-3	few	TRBJ2-1	-
TGTGCCAGCAGTTTAGGGTCTAGTTTAGTGAAGACCCAGTACTTC	CASSLGSSLVKTQYF	TRBV12-3/TRBV12-4	-	TRBJ2-5	-
TGTGCCAGCAGCTTAGGGTTCGCGGGGGGAGATACGCAGTATTTT	CASSLGFAGGDTQYF	TRBV11-2	few	TRBJ2-3	TRBD2
TGCAGTGCTAGAACAGCTGGTCGGGGAGATACGCAGTATTTT	CSARTAGRGDTQYF	TRBV20-1	few	TRBJ2-3	-
TGCAGTGCTAGGGGGACTAGCAGGACAGATACGCAGTATTTT	CSARGTSRTDTQYF	TRBV20-1	-	TRBJ2-3	TRBD2
TGTGCCATCAGTGAACGGGGGGGCCCCTCTGGAAACACCATATATTTT	CAISERGGPSGNTIYF	TRBV10-3	once	TRBJ1-3	-
TGTGCCAGCAGACCAGGCACTCCGGGAGGTGAGCAGTTCTTC	CASRPGTPGGEQFF	TRBV12-3/TRBV12-4	-	TRBJ2-1	TRBD2
TGTGCCAGCAGTTACTGGACTAGCGGGGGATGGGAAGATACGCAGTATTTT	CASSYWTSGGWEDTQYF	TRBV6-5	many	TRBJ2-3	TRBD2
TGTGCCAGCAGCCAAAGGCCCCTGCAGAGCAATCAGCCCCAGCATTTT	CASSQRPLQSNQPQHF	TRBV4-2	-	TRBJ1-5	-
TGCAGTGCTAGGGCCCGACTAGCGGCTAGCACAGATACGCAGTATTTT	CSARARLAASTDTQYF	TRBV20-1	-	TRBJ2-3	TRBD2
TGTGCCAGCAGCCACCCCGCGCACAGCTATGGCTACACCTTC	CASSHPAHSYGYTF	TRBV3-1	-	TRBJ1-2	-
TGTGCCAGCAGTAAGAAAGAGGGCTGGGGCGAGCAGTACTTC	CASSKKEGWGEQYF	TRBV12-3/TRBV12-4	-	TRBJ2-7	-
TGCAGTGCTGGGGACAACACAGATACGCAGTATTTT	CSAGDNTDTQYF	TRBV20-1	-	TRBJ2-3	-
TGTGCCAGCAGCCACGGGGGCGATGAGCAGTTCTTC	CASSHGGDEQFF	TRBV7-3	-	TRBJ2-1	-
TGTGCCAGCAGCCGAGAGGCAGGCTTCCGTGGCTACACCTTC	CASSREAGFRGYTF	TRBV14	-	TRBJ1-2	-
TGTGCTAGCAGGGGGGCAGGAAATCATGAGCAGTTCTTC	CASRGAGNHEQFF	TRBV7-3	few	TRBJ2-1	-
TGCAGTGCTAGTCCCAGCGGGGGTTGGTATGAGCAGTTCTTC	CSASPSGGWYEQFF	TRBV20-1	many	TRBJ2-1	TRBD2
TGTGCCAGCAGCTTGGAGAGGGACTTTTACAATGAGCAGTTCTTC	CASSLERDFYNEQFF	TRBV5-6	-	TRBJ2-1	-
TGCAGTGCTAGATTGATTAAGGTGGCCAACCAAGAGACCCAGTACTTC	CSARLIKVANQETQYF	TRBV20-1	-	TRBJ2-5	-
TGTACCAGCAGTTTTGGTGGGACAGGGGGGGTAATGAACACTGAAGCTTTCTTT	CTSSFGGTGGVMNTEAFF	TRBV12-3/TRBV12-4	-	TRBJ1-1	TRBD1
TGTGCCAGCAGTTTCGCCCAGGGGGTGTCCTACAATGAGCAGTTCTTC	CASSFAQGVSYNEQFF	TRBV12-3/TRBV12-4	few	TRBJ2-1	TRBD1
TGTGCCAGCAGCATCTGGGGGGCCTACGAGCAGTACTTC	CASSIWGAYEQYF	TRBV7-9	-	TRBJ2-7	-
TGTGCCAGCAGCTTCGGTTGGGCGCAAGAGACCCAGTACTTC	CASSFGWAQETQYF	TRBV5-5	-	TRBJ2-5	-
TGTGCCAGCAGCTTAGTACTAGCCAACCAAGCCAAAAACATTCAGTACTTC	CASSLVLANQAKNIQYF	TRBV7-8	-	TRBJ2-4	-
TGCAGTGCTAGGATCAAAGTTTTGCCCACTGAAGCTTTCTTT	CSARIKVLPTEAFF	TRBV20-1	few	TRBJ1-1	-
TGTGCCAGCAGCTTAGAAGGGTGGGGGACCCAGTACTTC	CASSLEGWGTQYF	TRBV7-2	few	TRBJ2-5	-
TGTGCCAGCAGACTGACAGGTAACTCCTACAATGAGCAGTTCTTC	CASRLTGNSYNEQFF	TRBV11-2	-	TRBJ2-1	-
TGTGCCAGCAGTTACTCGGGGGGTGACTATGGCTACACCTTC	CASSYSGGDYGYTF	TRBV6-5	-	TRBJ1-2	-
TGTGCCAGCACAGGGTTGGGGATTCAGCCCCAGCATTTT	CASTGLGIQPQHF	TRBV28	once	TRBJ1-5	-
TGTGCCACCAGCAGAGCAAGAGTAGCGGGGGCCCGCACAGATACGCAGTATTTT	CATSRARVAGARTDTQYF	TRBV15	-	TRBJ2-3	TRBD2